This TCR beta chain was captured by sequencing in a study of Ad26.COV2.S vaccination and SARS-CoV-2 variants. Unmatched junction bases numbered 7, after V lost 3 bases and J lost 4 bases. The CDR3 consists of 15 residues. Germline CDR1 is KGHSH and CDR2 is LQKENI. The treatment is: 15 to 20 received Ad26.COV2.S at low or high dose, single or two shots; roughly 5 received placebo; per-sample allocation not given. Samples came from day 63 after the first vaccine or placebo injection. TCRdb keeps only in-frame clones here, not all; method: immunoSEQ multiplex PCR. The repertoire consists of hundreds of thousands of clones, with about 93% occurring once and the leading ten covering more than 9%.

This receptor was taken from a person aged 18 to 65 who received the Ad26.COV2.S COVID-19 vaccine or a placebo. This chain links TRBV18 with TRBJ2-5; 8 bases agree with TRBD2. The sequencing here drew on peripheral blood, taken in a trial of Ad26.COV2.S vaccine versus placebo. The CDR3 sequence: CASSPLAGLGETQYF. The DNA for the CDR3 is TGTGCCAGCTCACCTCTAGCGGGTCTGGGAGAGACCCAGTACTTC. The whole variable domain, filled in from reference TRBV18 and TRBJ2-5, reads NAGVMQNPRHLVRRRGQEARLRCSPMKGHSHVYWYRQLPEEGLKFMVYLQKENIIDESGMPKERFSAEFPKEGPSILRIQQVVRGDSAAYFCASSPLAGLGETQYFGPGTRLLVL.